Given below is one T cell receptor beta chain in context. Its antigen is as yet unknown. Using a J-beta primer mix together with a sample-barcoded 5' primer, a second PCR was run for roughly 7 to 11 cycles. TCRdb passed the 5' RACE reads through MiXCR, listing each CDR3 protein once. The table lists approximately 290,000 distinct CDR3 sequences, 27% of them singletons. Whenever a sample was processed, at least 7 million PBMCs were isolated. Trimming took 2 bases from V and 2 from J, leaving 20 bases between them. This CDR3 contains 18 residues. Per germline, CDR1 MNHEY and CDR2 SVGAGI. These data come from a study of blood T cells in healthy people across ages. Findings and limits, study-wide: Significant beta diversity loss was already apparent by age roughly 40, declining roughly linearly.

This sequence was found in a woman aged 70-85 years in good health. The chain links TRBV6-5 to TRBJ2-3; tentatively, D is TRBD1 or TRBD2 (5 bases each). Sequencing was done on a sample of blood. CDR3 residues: CASSYPVRREGNTDTQYF. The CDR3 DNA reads TGTGCCAGCAGTTACCCAGTCAGGCGCGAGGGGAACACAGATACGCAGTATTTT.